The 19 T cell receptor beta chains below were found in one sample sequenced in a study of T cell repertoires in cytomegalovirus infection. TCRdb re-analysed the reads in MiXCR, keeping a single row per CDR3 protein. Among 450,000 to 650,000 distinct CDR3 sequences listed, more than 20% were seen once. Source material: PBMCs. These TCRs come from a human donor in good health (CMV status not recorded). Some clones in this sample may be carry-over from other donors' samples.

This sequence joins TRBV3-1 and TRBJ2-1, with 9 nucleotides matching TRBD2. The ends lost 2 bases at V and 5 bases at J; junction bases unmatched: 13. The CDR3 length is 18 residues. Germline V CDR1 and CDR2: LGHDT, YNNKEL (reference sequence). Here the CDR3 reads CASSQFRGVAGADNEQFF. The CDR3 bases are TGTGCCAGCAGCCAATTTCGGGGAGTAGCGGGAGCAGACAATGAGCAGTTCTTC.

Comments on this clonotype: A single base separates this from a much larger clone, so it may be a read error. The CDR3 protein is CASSFGTRVTEAFF. The CDR3, as DNA: TGTGCCAGCAGCTTCGGGACAAGGGTCACTGAAGCTTTCTTT. The chain employs TRBV11-3 and TRBJ1-1; D possibly corresponds to TRBD1 (6 bases). With 3 bases removed from V and 4 bases from J, the gap between germline ends came to 12 bases. The CDR3 has 14 residues. CDR1 SGHNT and CDR2 YENEEA come from the germline V gene.

This clonotype has a count of ten or more. The rearrangement uses TRBV7-2 and TRBJ2-2; 10 bases agree with TRBD2. V dropped 6 bases and J dropped 6; count of bases not matched to a gene: 22. This CDR3 is 20 amino acids long. The V gene's germline CDR1 is SGHTA and CDR2 FQGNSA. The CDR3 DNA reads as TGTGCCAGCAGTCTAGGCTATCTAGCGGGAGCCGCCCATACGCCCGGGGAGCTGTTTTTT. This encodes CASSLGYLAGAAHTPGELFF.

There are a few counts of this clonotype. This sequence joins TRBV7-2 and TRBJ2-6; D gene unclear. The germline V gene encodes CDR1 SGHTA and CDR2 FQGNSA. The CDR3 loop spans 16 amino acids. V lost 0 bases, J lost 1 base, and 7 bases lay in between. The CDR3 loop reads CASSLAPSSGANVLTF. The CDR3 DNA reads as TGTGCCAGCAGCTTAGCTCCTAGTTCTGGGGCCAACGTCCTGACTTTC.

The chain is built from TRBV20-1 and TRBJ2-3; 9 positions match TRBD2. Germline lookup yields CDR1 DFQATT and CDR2 SNEGSKA (reference sequence). This CDR3 has 14 residues. Unmatched junction bases numbered 5, after V lost 6 bases and J lost 1 base. CDR3 nucleotide sequence: TGCAGTGCCGGCGGGAGGGCCGGCACAGATACGCAGTATTTT. Its translation: CSAGGRAGTDTQYF.

This rearrangement joins TRBV19 to TRBJ1-1; D may be TRBD1 (5 bases). The V gene lost 10 bases and the J gene lost 4 bases, with 16 bases spanning the gap. The germline gives CDR1 LNHDA, CDR2 SQIVND (reference sequence). CDR3 size: 13 residues. CDR3 sequence: CATRWGTSTEAFF. The CDR3, as DNA: TGTGCCACCCGGTGGGGGACTAGCACTGAAGCTTTCTTT.

The chain uses TRBV7-3 and TRBJ1-1, with D possibly matching TRBD1 (6 bases). From germline, CDR1 is SGHTA and CDR2 FQGTGA. CDR3 length: 14 amino acids. V dropped 5 bases and J dropped 3 bases, with 13 bases sitting between them. The CDR3 spells CASSVRGGDTEAFF. The DNA for the CDR3 is TGTGCCAGCAGCGTGAGAGGGGGGGACACTGAAGCTTTCTTT.

J is TRBJ1-1 and V is TRBV12-3 or TRBV12-4; maybe TRBD1 (6 bases). The V end lost 1 base, the J end lost 4 bases, and 10 bases lay between the germline ends. CDR3 length equals 14 residues. The CDR3 loop reads CASSLVLRGTEAFF. CDR3 DNA sequence: TGTGCCAGCAGTTTAGTCCTCAGGGGCACTGAAGCTTTCTTT.

This clonotype was detected a few times. The chain uses TRBV18 and TRBJ2-3; the D gene is possibly TRBD2 (6 bases). This CDR3 is 14 amino acids long. In germline, CDR1 is KGHSH, CDR2 LQKENI. V was cut by 3 bases and J by 2 bases, with 9 bases left in between. The CDR3 DNA reads as TGTGCCAGCTCACCCGGGACTTTCACAGATACGCAGTATTTT. It specifies CASSPGTFTDTQYF.

This clonotype was seen at least ten times. The V gene is TRBV7-8, the J gene TRBJ2-1, with TRBD2 matching 7 bases. Trimming took 2 bases from V and 7 from J; bases not matched to a gene: 17. The CDR3 contains 18 residues. Per germline, CDR1 SGHVS and CDR2 FQNEAQ. The CDR3, as DNA: TGTGCCAGCAGCTTAAGGAGTTTCGTAGGACTAGATCCGAATGAGCAGTTCTTC. The encoded protein is CASSLRSFVGLDPNEQFF.

This clonotype was seen only a few times. The V and J genes are TRBV7-8 and TRBJ2-1; 8 bases agree with TRBD2. The CDR3 loop spans 18 amino acids. J gave up 8 bases and V 1 base, and 16 bases lay outside the gene matches. The germline V gene has CDR1 SGHVS and CDR2 FQNEAQ. The CDR3 DNA is TGTGCCAGCAGCTTAGGGCGGGGGGCGGGAGCGGGGGACGATGAGCAGTTCTTC. Amino acid sequence: CASSLGRGAGAGDDEQFF.

In its sample, this clonotype was seen a few times. The rearrangement links TRBV29-1 to TRBJ2-1; 8 bases line up with TRBD1. With V trimmed by 7 bases and J by 0 bases, 8 bases remained unmatched. CDR1 is SQVTM, CDR2 ANQGSEA, per germline. CDR3 length equals 15 residues. The CDR3: CSADGQGGSYNEQFF. The CDR3 DNA reads TGCAGCGCCGACGGACAGGGCGGCTCCTACAATGAGCAGTTCTTC.

In this sample, this clonotype turned up a few times. The chain couples TRBV11-2 to TRBJ2-3; 8 bases match TRBD2. The CDR3 totals 14 residues. CDR1 and CDR2 from the germline V gene are SGHAT and FQNNGV. J was trimmed by 4 bases and V by 7 bases; bases with no gene match: 7. DNA for the CDR3: TGTGCCAGCACCTTTAGCGGGAACCCAGATACGCAGTATTTT. Translated, it gives CASTFSGNPDTQYF.

J is TRBJ1-1 and V is TRBV11-2; 7 bases match TRBD1. Germline V CDR1 and CDR2: SGHAT, FQNNGV. CDR3 length: 16 residues. J was trimmed by 4 bases and V by 6 bases; bases with no gene match: 14. The CDR3 reads CASRPTTDRDSTEAFF. The CDR3 coding sequence is TGTGCCAGCAGACCCACTACAGACCGGGACAGCACTGAAGCTTTCTTT.

This clonotype was counted between two and nine times. The genes are TRBV7-9 and TRBJ1-6; TRBD1 aligns across 7 bases. The CDR3 has 15 amino acids. Germline-derived CDR1 and CDR2 are SEHNR and FQNEAQ (reference sequence). Trimming at V came to 1 base and at J to 9 bases, leaving 6 bases not matched to a gene. The CDR3 here is CASSLGDRIRSPLHF. The CDR3 bases are TGTGCCAGCAGCTTAGGGGACAGAATTCGTTCACCCCTCCACTTT.

V gene TRBV20-1 combines with J gene TRBJ1-5, with unresolved D. V shed 5 bases and J shed 0 bases, with 8 bases lying between them. Germline CDR1 and CDR2: DFQATT and SNEGSKA (reference sequence). This CDR3 comprises 13 residues. CDR3 in DNA: TGCAGTGCTTGGAGGGATAGCAATCAGCCCCAGCATTTT. Translated: CSAWRDSNQPQHF.

The CDR3 DNA is TGTGCCAGCAGCTTTGCGGGCCTTAACAATGAGCAGTTCTTC. The encoded protein is CASSFAGLNNEQFF. V usage is TRBV7-9 and J usage is TRBJ2-1, with D perhaps TRBD2 (5 bases). The CDR3 extends over 14 amino acids. Trimming removed 3 bases at V and 5 bases at J, with 11 bases between. Germline loops: CDR1 SEHNR, CDR2 FQNEAQ (reference sequence).

The rearrangement joins TRBV12-3 or TRBV12-4 to TRBJ1-1, with TRBD1 as a possible D gene (5 bases). With 3 bases removed from V and 4 bases from J, the gap between germline ends came to 9 bases. CDR3 length equals 13 residues. The CDR3: CASSFGGVTEAFF. The CDR3 DNA reads TGTGCCAGCAGTTTTGGAGGGGTCACTGAAGCTTTCTTT.

This clonotype was counted only a few times. The chain uses TRBV27 and TRBJ1-2; the D gene is possibly TRBD1 (6 bases). The length of the CDR3 is 15 residues. V was cut by 4 bases and J by 8 bases, with 20 bases left in between. Per the germline V gene, CDR1 is MNHEY and CDR2 is SMNVEV (reference sequence). The CDR3 DNA reads TGTGCCAGCAGTTCTTACCCCGGGGGCTATGGGGGCTACACCTTC. As protein: CASSSYPGGYGGYTF.